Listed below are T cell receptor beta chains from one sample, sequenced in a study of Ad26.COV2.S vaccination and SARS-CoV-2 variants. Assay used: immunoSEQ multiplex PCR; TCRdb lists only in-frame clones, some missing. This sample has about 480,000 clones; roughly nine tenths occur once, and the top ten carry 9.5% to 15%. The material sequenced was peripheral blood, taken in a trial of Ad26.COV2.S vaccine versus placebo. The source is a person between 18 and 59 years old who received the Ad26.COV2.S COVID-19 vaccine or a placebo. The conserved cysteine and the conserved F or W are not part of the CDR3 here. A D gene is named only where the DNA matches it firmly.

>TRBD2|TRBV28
ASTLSGIADTQY
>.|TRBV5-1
ASSSMYQETQY
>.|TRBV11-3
ASSLLSHHEQY
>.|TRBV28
ASSRRYTGELF
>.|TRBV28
ASSGAEMNTEAF
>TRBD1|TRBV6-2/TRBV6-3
ASSTGGGYEQY
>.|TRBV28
ASSLEQRRPYEQY
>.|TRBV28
ASSSSGFRRTEAF
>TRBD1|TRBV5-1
ASSRGQGATGELF
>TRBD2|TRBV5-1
ASGNGLAENIQY
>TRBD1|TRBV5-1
ASSFGQGAHNEQF
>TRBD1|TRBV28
ASSQGQGAVGNTIY
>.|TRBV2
ASSDGSLAGANVLT
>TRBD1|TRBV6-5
ASSRQGNTEAF
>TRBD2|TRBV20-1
SASSAGALTGELF
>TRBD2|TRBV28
AITSGRDTQY
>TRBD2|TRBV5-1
ASSRLGTSGQAYNEQF
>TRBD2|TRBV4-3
ASSQAGTSGITDTQY
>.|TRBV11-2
ASSLGGRMDEQF
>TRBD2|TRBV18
ASSPLTSGSGDTQY
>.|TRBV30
AWATQAAHGYT
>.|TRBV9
ASSPNLGRDNEQF
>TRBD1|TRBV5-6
ASSLSGTAINEKLF
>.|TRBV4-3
ASSQIISPNSPLH
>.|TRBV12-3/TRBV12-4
ASSPGLGNTIY
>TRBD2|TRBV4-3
ASSQAGGIYNEQF
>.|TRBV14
ASSQDFRTSETQY
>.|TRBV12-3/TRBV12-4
ASSPRHVYEQY
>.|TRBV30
AWTGRVNTEAF
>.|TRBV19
ASSALGPSYEQY
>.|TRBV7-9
ASSGGRDLRSQY
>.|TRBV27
ASSLGPGGTEAF
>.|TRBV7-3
ASRMDPSAYEQY
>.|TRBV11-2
ASSLRGRSSPLH
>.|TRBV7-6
ASSLAAWTNYGYT
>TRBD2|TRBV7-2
ASSLVLGGGSYNEQF
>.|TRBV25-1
ASSWSAEQF
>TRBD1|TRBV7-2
ASSLRDSRQGQS
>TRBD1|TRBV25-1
ASSELTGLNNEQF
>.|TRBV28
ASQRATGELF
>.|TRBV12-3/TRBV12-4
ASSFFEEQF
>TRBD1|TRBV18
ASSPPLTGGGYT
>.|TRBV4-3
ASSQEGSGSSYNEQF
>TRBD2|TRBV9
ASSPRGSGMDEQF
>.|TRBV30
AWSVGGAGFNEKLF
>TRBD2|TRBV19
ASQGLSYEQY
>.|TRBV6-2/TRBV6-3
ASSWKRGSGLPQPQH
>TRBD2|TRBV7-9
ASSFSSGIGRETQY